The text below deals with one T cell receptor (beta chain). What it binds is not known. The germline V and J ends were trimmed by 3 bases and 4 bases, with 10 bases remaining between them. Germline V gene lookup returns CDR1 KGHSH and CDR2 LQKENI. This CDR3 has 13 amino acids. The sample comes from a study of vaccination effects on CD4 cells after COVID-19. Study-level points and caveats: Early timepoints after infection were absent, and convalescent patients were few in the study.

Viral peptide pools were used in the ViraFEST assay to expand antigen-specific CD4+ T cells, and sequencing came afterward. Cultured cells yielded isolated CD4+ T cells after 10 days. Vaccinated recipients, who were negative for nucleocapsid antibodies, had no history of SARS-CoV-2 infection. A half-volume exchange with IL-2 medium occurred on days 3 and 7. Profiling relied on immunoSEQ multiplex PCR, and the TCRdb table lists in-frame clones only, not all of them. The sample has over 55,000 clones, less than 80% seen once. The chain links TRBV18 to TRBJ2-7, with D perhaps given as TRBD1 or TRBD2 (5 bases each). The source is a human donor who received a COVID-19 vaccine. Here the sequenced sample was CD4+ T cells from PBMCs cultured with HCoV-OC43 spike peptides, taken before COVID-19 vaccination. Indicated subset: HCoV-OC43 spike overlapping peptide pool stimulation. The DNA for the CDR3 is TGTGCCAGCTCACCCTCCAGGGAGTACGAGCAGTACGTC. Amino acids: CASSPSREYEQYV.